Listed here are 5 T cell receptor beta chains from one sample, sequenced in a study of blood T cell repertoires in COVID-19. Clones were read by immunoSEQ multiplex PCR, and TCRdb kept only the in-frame ones, dropping some. This sample has hundreds of thousands of clones, with more than 75% found just once. The sequenced sample consisted of PBMCs or T cells enriched from blood (not recorded which). Every receptor here comes from a woman aged 30 to 39 who had recovered from COVID-19.

V gene TRBV4-3 combines with J gene TRBJ1-5, with TRBD1 matching 9 bases. The germline V gene has CDR1 LGHNA and CDR2 YSLEER. The CDR3 contains 14 residues. V lost 0 bases and J lost 7; bases outside the gene matches: 1. The CDR3 DNA reads as TGCGCCAGCAGCCAAGAGGGACAGGGACAGCCCCAGCATTTT. This sequence encodes CASSQEGQGQPQHF.

In its sample, this clone was seen once. The rearrangement joins TRBV10-3 to TRBJ2-7, with 9 nucleotides matching TRBD1. This CDR3 is 14 amino acids long. Unmatched junction bases numbered 3, after V lost 5 bases and J lost 1 base. Germline V gives CDR1 ENHRY, CDR2 SYGVKD. The CDR3 DNA reads as TGTGCCATCAGTCCCGGGACAGGGTCCTACGAGCAGTACTTC. This codes for CAISPGTGSYEQYF.

The rearrangement joins TRBV6-8 to TRBJ1-5; TRBD1 matches 7 bases. Trimming removed 11 bases from V and 0 bases from J; junction bases left unmatched: 13. The CDR3 length is 16 residues. Germline CDR1 is MNHGY and CDR2 is SAAAGT. CDR3 amino acids: CARWYRGKYSNQPQHF. CDR3 DNA sequence: TGTGCCCGCTGGTACAGGGGCAAATATAGCAATCAGCCCCAGCATTTT.

This clone was detected only a few times. The chain has TRBV2 and TRBJ1-4, with D possibly being TRBD1 (6 bases). Per germline, CDR1 SNHLY and CDR2 FYNNEI. The CDR3 runs to 13 residues. Trimming shortened V by 3 bases and J by 6 bases, and 8 bases separated the two germline ends. The CDR3 reads CASSDRGDEKLFF. In nucleotides, the CDR3 is TGTGCCAGCAGTGACAGGGGAGATGAAAAACTGTTTTTT.

This chain joins TRBV10-3 and TRBJ1-2, with 7 bases aligning to TRBD1. This CDR3 has 15 amino acids. Trimming removed 11 bases from V and 1 base from J; junction bases left unmatched: 13. Germline V gene sequence: CDR1 ENHRY, CDR2 SYGVKD. CDR3: CASSGGQSRNYGYTF. The CDR3 DNA is TGTGCCTCCTCAGGGGGACAGAGCCGTAACTATGGCTACACCTTC.